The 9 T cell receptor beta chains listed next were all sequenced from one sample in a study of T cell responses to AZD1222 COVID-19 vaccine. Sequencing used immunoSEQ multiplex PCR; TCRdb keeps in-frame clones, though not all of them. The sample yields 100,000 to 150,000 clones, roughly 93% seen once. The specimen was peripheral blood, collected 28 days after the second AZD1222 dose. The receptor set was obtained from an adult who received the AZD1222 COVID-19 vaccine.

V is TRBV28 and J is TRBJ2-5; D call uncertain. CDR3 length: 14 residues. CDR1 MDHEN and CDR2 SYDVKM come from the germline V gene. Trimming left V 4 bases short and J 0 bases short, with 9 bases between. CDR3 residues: CASSSPIYQETQYF. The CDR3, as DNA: TGTGCCAGCAGTTCGCCTATCTACCAAGAGACCCAGTACTTC.

Written as DNA, the CDR3 is TGTGCCAGCAGTTTACAGGCGGCCGCTGAAGCTTTCTTT. Residues: CASSLQAAAEAFF. The rearrangement joins TRBV12-3 or TRBV12-4 to TRBJ1-1; D remains unclear. Trimming took 2 bases from V and 6 from J, leaving 10 bases between them. This CDR3 contains 13 residues.

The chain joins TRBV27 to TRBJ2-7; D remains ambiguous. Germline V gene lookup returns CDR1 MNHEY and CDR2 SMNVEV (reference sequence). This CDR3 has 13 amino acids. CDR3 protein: CSSTASHSYEQYF. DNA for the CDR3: TGTTCCTCCACGGCCAGCCATTCCTACGAGCAGTACTTC.

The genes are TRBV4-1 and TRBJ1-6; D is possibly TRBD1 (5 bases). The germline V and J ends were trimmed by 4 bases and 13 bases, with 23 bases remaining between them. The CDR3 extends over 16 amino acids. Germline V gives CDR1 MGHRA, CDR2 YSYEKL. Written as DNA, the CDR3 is TGCGCCAGCAGCCCTCGCTACCGGGACGGGTTGTGGCCCCTCCACTTT. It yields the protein CASSPRYRDGLWPLHF.

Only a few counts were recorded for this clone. The chain's CDR3 is CASRTGLGNTIYF. The CDR3 DNA reads as TGTGCCAGTCGAACAGGGCTTGGAAACACCATATATTTT. The chain recombines TRBV12-3 or TRBV12-4 with TRBJ1-3; D may be TRBD1 (6 bases). The CDR3 loop spans 13 amino acids. V was clipped by 9 bases and J by 3 bases, with 12 bases between them.

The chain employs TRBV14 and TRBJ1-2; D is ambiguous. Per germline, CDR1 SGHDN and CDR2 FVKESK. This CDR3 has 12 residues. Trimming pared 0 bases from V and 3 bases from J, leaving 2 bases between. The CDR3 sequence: CASSQEHYGYTF. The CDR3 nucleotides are TGTGCCAGCAGCCAAGAACACTATGGCTACACCTTC.

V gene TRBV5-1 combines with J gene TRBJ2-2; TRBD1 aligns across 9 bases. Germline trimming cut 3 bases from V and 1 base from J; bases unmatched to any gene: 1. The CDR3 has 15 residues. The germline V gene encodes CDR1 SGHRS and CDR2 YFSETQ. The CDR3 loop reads CASSSDRGNTGELFF. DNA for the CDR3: TGCGCCAGCAGCTCGGACAGGGGGAACACCGGGGAGCTGTTTTTT. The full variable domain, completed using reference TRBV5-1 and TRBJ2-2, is KAGVTQTPRYLIKTRGQQVTLSCSPISGHRSVSWYQQTPGQGLQFLFEYFSETQRNKGNFPGRFSGRQFSNSRSEMNVSTLELGDSALYLCASSSDRGNTGELFFGEGSRLTVL.

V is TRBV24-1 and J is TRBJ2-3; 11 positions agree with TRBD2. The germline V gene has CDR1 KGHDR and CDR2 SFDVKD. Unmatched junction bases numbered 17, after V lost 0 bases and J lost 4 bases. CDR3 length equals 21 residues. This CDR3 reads CATSDLGSSGRAIWQADTQYF. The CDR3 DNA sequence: TGTGCCACCAGTGATTTGGGTAGTAGCGGGAGGGCCATTTGGCAAGCAGATACGCAGTATTTT.

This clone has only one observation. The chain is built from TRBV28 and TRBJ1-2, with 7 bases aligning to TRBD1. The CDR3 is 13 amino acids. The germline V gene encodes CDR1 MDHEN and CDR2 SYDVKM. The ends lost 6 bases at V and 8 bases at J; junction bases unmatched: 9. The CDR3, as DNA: TGTGCCAGCAGCCCTCCGGGACAGTTGGGCTACACCTTC. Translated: CASSPPGQLGYTF.